The 16 T cell receptor beta chains below come from one sample, sequenced in a study of T-cell reconstitution after alpha-beta-depleted transplantation in children. It was with unique molecular identifiers that the TCRbeta library was prepared. TCRdb re-derived calls from the PCR reads in MiXCR, one entry per CDR3 protein. Of approximately 130,000 distinct CDR3 sequences listed, roughly 10% are singletons. The sequencing here drew on PBMCs, mostly from graft donor cells, taken 180 days after TCRalphabeta/CD19-depleted stem cell transplant. All receptors derive from a girl less than two years old who had a stem cell transplant for combined immunodeficiency, so the T cells may come from the graft donor.

This clonotype was picked up a small number of times. The rearrangement joins TRBV5-1 to TRBJ2-7; tentative D call: TRBD1 (6 bases). The CDR3 consists of 16 residues. Trimming stripped 2 bases from V and 4 bases from J, with 19 bases between. Germline V gives CDR1 SGHRS, CDR2 YFSETQ. In DNA form, the CDR3 reads TGCGCCAGCAGCTTATCCCCAGGGGCGAGTGTTTACGAGCAGTACTTC. Its translation is CASSLSPGASVYEQYF.

V is TRBV20-1 and J is TRBJ2-5, with 7 nucleotides matching TRBD1. CDR3 length: 15 amino acids. With 2 bases clipped from V and 2 bases from J, the junction kept 8 bases outside the gene matches. Germline V gene sequence: CDR1 DFQATT, CDR2 SNEGSKA (reference sequence). The CDR3 spells CSARSPGQLQETQYF. The CDR3 coding sequence is TGCAGTGCTAGATCACCGGGACAGCTACAAGAGACCCAGTACTTC.

The chain combines TRBV20-1 with TRBJ2-7; TRBD2 aligns across 12 bases. Germline V CDR1 and CDR2: DFQATT, SNEGSKA (reference sequence). CDR3 length equals 14 residues. After removal of 5 bases from V and 4 bases from J, the junction contained 6 bases not matched to a gene. CDR3 residues: CSAASLAGGYEQYF. CDR3 nucleotide sequence: TGCAGTGCTGCCTCACTAGCGGGAGGTTACGAGCAGTACTTC.

V usage is TRBV12-3 or TRBV12-4 and J usage is TRBJ1-6, with D maybe TRBD1 (5 bases). This CDR3 contains 13 residues. Trimming took off 6 bases at V and 7 bases at J, with 10 bases between the two ends. The CDR3 loop reads CASSRDGNSPLHF. The CDR3 DNA is TGTGCCAGCAGCCGGGACGGGAATTCACCCCTCCACTTT.

The chain has TRBV7-2 and TRBJ1-2; D perhaps matches TRBD1 (5 bases). Looked up from germline, CDR1 is SGHTA and CDR2 is FQGNSA. There are 13 residues in the CDR3. V was shortened by 1 base and J by 8 bases, with 11 bases between the two germline ends. Written as DNA, the CDR3 is TGTGCCAGCAGCTTAGTTGGGGCGGGGGGCTACACCTTC. This codes for CASSLVGAGGYTF.

J is TRBJ2-7 and V is TRBV5-1; the match to TRBD1 covers 7 bases. Germline CDR1 and CDR2: SGHRS and YFSETQ. V was pared by 2 bases and J by 3 bases, with 2 bases of the junction left unmatched. The CDR3 is made up of 13 amino acids. The CDR3 loop is CASSFAGGYEQYF. In DNA, the CDR3 is TGCGCCAGCAGCTTTGCAGGGGGCTACGAGCAGTACTTC. The full variable domain, with the rest looked up from reference TRBV5-1 and TRBJ2-7, is KAGVTQTPRYLIKTRGQQVTLSCSPISGHRSVSWYQQTPGQGLQFLFEYFSETQRNKGNFPGRFSGRQFSNSRSEMNVSTLELGDSALYLCASSFAGGYEQYFGPGTRLTVT.

The chain is built from TRBV27 and TRBJ1-4; 10 nucleotides agree with TRBD1. J was trimmed by 8 bases and V by 3 bases; bases with no gene match: 3. Germline V lookup: CDR1 MNHEY, CDR2 SMNVEV (reference sequence). The CDR3 contains 14 residues. The CDR3, as DNA: TGTGCCAGCAGTTTTGGGACAGGGGAAGAAAAACTGTTTTTT. Its protein is CASSFGTGEEKLFF.

There are a few counts of this clonotype. This chain links TRBV5-5 with TRBJ2-7; D gene uncertain. CDR1 and CDR2 from the germline V gene are SGHKS and YYEKEE (reference sequence). CDR3 length: 12 amino acids. Trimming took 4 bases from V and 3 from J, leaving 8 bases between them. CDR3: CASSLENYEQYF. The CDR3 DNA reads TGTGCCAGCAGCCTGGAGAACTACGAGCAGTACTTC.

This clonotype appeared once. This chain uses TRBV2 with TRBJ2-7; 7 bases line up with TRBD1. V was pared by 6 bases and J by 5 bases, with 13 bases of the junction left unmatched. The CDR3 consists of 15 residues. From germline, CDR1 is SNHLY and CDR2 FYNNEI. The CDR3 region is CASRAGRDRGHEQYF. DNA of the CDR3: TGTGCCAGCAGGGCAGGCCGGGACAGAGGTCACGAGCAGTACTTC.

Only a few counts were recorded for this clonotype. V usage is TRBV9 and J usage is TRBJ1-2, with D perhaps TRBD1 (5 bases). Germline CDR1 reads SGDLS; CDR2 reads YYNGEE. Trimming cost V 3 bases and J 3 bases, with 9 bases left between them. The CDR3 is made up of 13 amino acids. The CDR3 loop reads CASSGQGDYGYTF. For the CDR3, the DNA is TGTGCCAGCAGCGGCCAAGGGGACTATGGCTACACCTTC. Full variable domain (remainder filled in from reference TRBV9 and TRBJ1-2): DSGVTQTPKHLITATGQRVTLRCSPRSGDLSVYWYQQSLDQGLQFLIQYYNGEERAKGNILERFSAQQFPDLHSELNLSSLELGDSALYFCASSGQGDYGYTFGSGTRLTVV.

At least ten counts were recorded for this clonotype. This rearrangement joins TRBV7-7 to TRBJ2-7; 14 bases fit TRBD2. The ends lost 4 bases at V and 2 bases at J; junction bases unmatched: 1. Germline loops: CDR1 SSHAT, CDR2 FNYEAQ (reference sequence). This CDR3 is 15 amino acids long. The CDR3 is CASSSGLAGAYEQYF. The CDR3 DNA sequence: TGTGCCAGCAGCTCGGGACTAGCGGGAGCCTACGAGCAGTACTTC. Full variable domain (missing parts from reference TRBV7-7 and TRBJ2-7): GAGVSQSPRYKVTKRGQDVTLRCDPISSHATLYWYQQALGQGPEFLTYFNYEAQPDKSGLPSDRFSAERPEGSISTLTIQRTEQRDSAMYRCASSSGLAGAYEQYFGPGTRLTVT.

The chain joins TRBV6-1 to TRBJ2-7; TRBD1 matches at 8 bases. Looked up from germline, CDR1 is MNHNS and CDR2 is SASEGT. This CDR3 comprises 13 residues. Trimming at V came to 7 bases and at J to 3 bases, leaving 5 bases not matched to a gene. CDR3 in DNA: TGTGCCAGCACCTCGGGACAGGACTACGAGCAGTACTTC. Translating gives CASTSGQDYEQYF.

V gene TRBV12-3 or TRBV12-4 combines with J gene TRBJ2-3, with D perhaps matching TRBD2 (7 bases). The CDR3 runs 20 residues. Trimming shortened V by 2 bases and J by 3 bases, and 27 bases separated the two germline ends. CDR3 protein: CASSLWSTGAPLAATDTQYF. CDR3 bases: TGTGCCAGCAGTTTATGGAGCACGGGGGCCCCGCTAGCGGCTACAGATACGCAGTATTTT.

The chain carries TRBV20-1 and TRBJ2-1; 11 bases line up with TRBD2. The CDR3 totals 18 residues. Trimming at V came to 0 bases and at J to 1 base, leaving 8 bases not matched to a gene. Germline V gene sequence: CDR1 DFQATT, CDR2 SNEGSKA (reference sequence). DNA of the CDR3: TGCAGTGCTAGAGATCCCCTAGCGGGGGGCCCATCCTACAATGAGCAGTTCTTC. Protein product: CSARDPLAGGPSYNEQFF.

A few counts support this clonotype. J is TRBJ2-2 and V is TRBV7-6; 8 bases fit TRBD2. This CDR3 has 17 amino acids. The junction had 7 bases not matched to a gene; V was cut back by 1 base and J by 3 bases. Germline V CDR1 and CDR2: SGHVS, FNYEAQ. The CDR3 here is CASSLVGLAPDTGELFF. CDR3 DNA sequence: TGTGCCAGCAGCTTAGTAGGACTAGCTCCAGACACCGGGGAGCTGTTTTTT. The complete variable domain, with remaining parts taken from reference TRBV7-6 and TRBJ2-2, reads GAGVSQSPRYKVTKRGQDVALRCDPISGHVSLYWYRQALGQGPEFLTYFNYEAQQDKSGLPNDRFSAERPEGSISTLTIQRTEQRDSAMYRCASSLVGLAPDTGELFFGEGSRLTVL.

The rearrangement joins TRBV20-1 to TRBJ2-1, with 11 bases identical to TRBD1. Germline CDR1 and CDR2: DFQATT and SNEGSKA (reference sequence). The CDR3 length is 15 residues. V dropped 2 bases and J dropped 7; count of bases not matched to a gene: 7. CDR3 region: CSARPPGTGGNEQFF. For the CDR3, the DNA is TGCAGTGCTAGACCCCCCGGGACAGGGGGAAATGAGCAGTTCTTC.